This TCR beta chain appears in the sequencing data of a study of blood T cell repertoires in COVID-19 (TCRdb year 2020). About the study as a whole: Collaborator samples came from the United States, Italy and Spain and covered acute and convalescent phases of COVID-19. The prospective study material was composed of cDNA or gDNA derived from T cells, B-cell-depleted T cells, or PBMCs. Deeply sampled blood TCRbeta repertoires from subjects exposed to, actively infected with, or recovered from COVID-19 were included in the dataset. The repertoires were released in a freely available public database intended as a resource for research on the immune response to SARS-CoV-2. Samples came from the ongoing ImmuneRACE study (first 160 participants) plus 1,254 subjects from 6 global collaborators. Sample metadata almost always included a de-identified subject ID, COVID-19 status, age in years and sex. Where available, HLA class I and class II types were taken from metadata supplied by the sample provider and were not determined by assay-based typing.

The CDR3 goes from the cysteine to the phenylalanine over 12 residues. Just the 36-base CDR3 DNA is kept, in frame starting at base 1. V loses 3 bases of germline sequence and J loses 7 bases, and the interval between the two ends is 7 bases. Enrolling through a virtual design, the prospective study's participants ranged in age from roughly 18 to 89 years and lived across around 25 United States geographic areas. Cohort assignment in the prospective study relied on participant-reported clinical history from a screening survey and a study questionnaire. Recovered participants in ImmuneRACE Cohort 3 were defined as having two consecutive negative NP/OP PCR tests, clearance from a healthcare professional, or resolution of symptoms. In the prospective study, whole blood, serum and a nasopharyngeal or oropharyngeal swab were collected from each participant by mobile phlebotomists. Participants in the prospective study had the option to provide additional blood draws and questionnaires over a roughly 2-month period. Prospective study blood samples were shipped either frozen or at room temperature before DNA extraction.

General study outcomes and caveats: How much clinical and demographic metadata was included differed by source and by participant, and the metadata was provided uncurated.

Comment on this clone: It lacks a known antigen. No clone much larger than this one lies a single base away; base qualities are absent.

The immunoSEQ Assay, a bias-controlled multiplex PCR, was used to amplify TCRbeta CDR3 regions from genomic DNA. On the authors' methods: The number of nucleated cells in each sample was estimated from the amplification of reference gene primers within the assay. To quantify the absolute abundance of each unique TCRbeta CDR3 rearrangement, sequence reads were collapsed and filtered. For each sample, productive Simpson clonality was calculated as the square root of Simpson's diversity index over productive rearrangements. This immuneACCESS table, as held by TCRdb, lists in-frame sequences with V and J called but not all clones. Of the missing ones, under half trace to an unresolved V gene in checked studies; the others have no known cause. V, J and clone size are those of that table, while D and trimming were read from the DNA. This sample gives roughly 330,000 clones in total; more than 75% of them show up just once. Roughly 5.3% of the sample comes from the top ten.

The V and J segments used are TRBV12-3 or TRBV12-4 and TRBJ1-5; no D gene call is confident. The TCR comes from a woman under 40 who had recovered from COVID-19. The sample comprised PBMCs or T cells enriched from blood (not recorded which). The DNA sequence is TGTGCCAGCAGTTTTAGTCAACAGCCCCAGCATTTT. It is translated as CASSFSQQPQHF.